Below are 28 T cell receptor beta chains sequenced from a single sample in a study of cytomegalovirus exposure and HLA in healthy donors. With 60 Vbeta and 13 Jbeta primers, the PCR was carried out. Generated by immunoSEQ multiplex PCR, the TCRdb table keeps only in-frame clones and is missing some. The sample yields 200,000 to 250,000 clones, over 70% seen once. Sequenced sample: PBMCs. The source is a boy between 2 and 10 years old in good health and CMV-seronegative.

The chain links TRBV25-1 to TRBJ2-5; perhaps TRBD2 as D (6 bases). The CDR3 is 16 amino acids. V gave up 6 bases and J gave up 5 bases, with 22 bases separating them. Per the germline V gene, CDR1 is MGHDK and CDR2 is SYGVNS. The CDR3 DNA reads as TGTGCCAGCAGGACCCGAGAGGGGAGGTATCGGGAGACCCAGTACTTC. Its translation: CASRTREGRYRETQYF.

V and J are TRBV6-6 and TRBJ2-1; D is ambiguous. CDR3 length: 15 residues. Trimming took off 2 bases at V and 0 bases at J, with 8 bases between the two ends. Germline V gene data show CDR1 as MNHNY and CDR2 as SVGAGI (reference sequence). Here the CDR3 reads CASSYKRSSYNEQFF. The CDR3 nucleotides are TGTGCCAGCAGTTACAAGAGGTCCTCCTACAATGAGCAGTTCTTC.

The V gene is TRBV27, the J gene TRBJ2-7, with D uncertain. Trimming removed 9 bases from V and 6 bases from J, with 15 bases in between. Per germline, CDR1 MNHEY and CDR2 SMNVEV (reference sequence). The CDR3 contains 12 residues. The chain's CDR3 is CARPGDVAEQYF. The CDR3 nucleotides read TGTGCCAGGCCGGGTGACGTCGCCGAGCAGTACTTC.

The chain combines TRBV6-1 with TRBJ2-7; 7 nucleotides match TRBD2. Germline values: CDR1 MNHNS, CDR2 SASEGT. CDR3 length: 13 residues. V was pared by 6 bases and J by 6 bases, with 8 bases of the junction left unmatched. The CDR3 spells CASSAGLVAEQYF. CDR3 sequence (DNA): TGTGCCAGCAGCGCAGGACTAGTAGCCGAGCAGTACTTC.

In this sample, this clone turned up once. The chain recombines TRBV15 with TRBJ2-3, with 7 positions matching TRBD2. Germline CDR1 reads LNHNV; CDR2 reads YYDKDF (reference sequence). V shed 3 bases and J 0 bases; nucleotides not matched to a gene: 9. The CDR3 runs to 17 residues. The CDR3 is CATSSHRGTISTDTQYF. CDR3 in DNA: TGTGCCACCAGCAGCCATCGGGGGACTATCAGCACAGATACGCAGTATTTT.

The V call is TRBV13, the J call TRBJ2-3, with no clear D. Germline CDR1 PRHDT, CDR2 FYEKMQ (reference sequence). Trimming removed 3 bases at V and 2 bases at J, with 6 bases between. The CDR3 covers 13 residues. The CDR3 nucleotides are TGTGCCAGCAGCTTGGCGGACACAGATACGCAGTATTTT. As protein: CASSLADTDTQYF.

The V call is TRBV6-5, the J call TRBJ2-1; 10 nucleotides agree with TRBD1. V dropped 4 bases and J dropped 10; count of bases not matched to a gene: 10. This CDR3 has 15 residues. Looked up from germline, CDR1 is MNHEY and CDR2 is SVGAGI. For the CDR3, the DNA is TGTGCCAGCAGTTCCCTCGGGACAGGGGTTGACGAGCAGTTCTTC. Amino acid sequence: CASSSLGTGVDEQFF.

This sequence joins TRBV7-6 and TRBJ2-7; D might be TRBD1 (5 bases). Per the germline V gene, CDR1 is SGHVS and CDR2 is FNYEAQ. The V end was cut by 4 bases, the J end by 3 bases, with 10 bases between. The CDR3 is made up of 13 amino acids. CDR3 DNA: TGTGCCAGCAGCTCTCGAACAGGCTACGAGCAGTACTTC. Its protein is CASSSRTGYEQYF.

The V and J genes are TRBV27 and TRBJ2-6; D is ambiguous. This CDR3 comprises 17 residues. Germline V gene sequence: CDR1 MNHEY, CDR2 SMNVEV (reference sequence). The V and J ends lost 8 bases and 3 bases respectively, with 20 bases between them. Written as DNA, the CDR3 is TGTGCCAGCTCCCCGAGGAGTCCTTTCGGTGGGGCCAACGTCCTGACTTTC. It yields the protein CASSPRSPFGGANVLTF.

The chain employs TRBV7-2 and TRBJ2-6; possible D gene TRBD2, 6 bases. V lost 1 base, J lost 0 bases, and 13 bases lay in between. This CDR3 has 18 amino acids. Germline V gene sequence: CDR1 SGHTA, CDR2 FQGNSA. The CDR3 region has the DNA TGTGCCAGCAGCTTAGTGGGGGGTCCGTACTCTGGGGCCAACGTCCTGACTTTC. Its translation: CASSLVGGPYSGANVLTF.

Regarding this clone: The same CDR3 arises from other DNA sequences in this sample as well. V usage is TRBV7-2 and J usage is TRBJ2-1, with TRBD2 matching over 8 bases. J lost 4 bases, V lost 1 base, and 3 bases had no gene match. There are 15 residues in the CDR3. CDR1 is SGHTA and CDR2 is FQGNSA in the germline V gene. CDR3 loop: CASSLGTSGYNEQFF. CDR3 bases: TGTGCCAGCAGCTTAGGAACTAGCGGTTACAATGAGCAGTTCTTC. The full variable domain, in which reference TRBV7-2 and TRBJ2-1 provide the parts outside the CDR3, is GAGVSQSPSNKVTEKGKDVELRCDPISGHTALYWYRQSLGQGLEFLIYFQGNSAPDKSGLPSDRFSAERTGGSVSTLTIQRTQQEDSAVYLCASSLGTSGYNEQFFGPGTRLTVL.

The rearrangement links TRBV25-1 to TRBJ2-1; the D gene is possibly TRBD2 (6 bases). Between the trimmed V and J ends, which lost 4 bases and 1 base, there was a span of 8 bases. This CDR3 contains 14 residues. CDR1 and CDR2 from the germline V gene are MGHDK and SYGVNS. The DNA for the CDR3 is TGTGCCAGCAGTGGGGACTGGTCCTACAATGAGCAGTTCTTC. Translation: CASSGDWSYNEQFF.

The rearrangement links TRBV6-1 to TRBJ1-6; weak D call: TRBD1 (6 bases). CDR1 is MNHNS, CDR2 SASEGT, per germline. This CDR3 comprises 16 residues. The V end lost 3 bases, the J end lost 6 bases, and 15 bases lay between the germline ends. This CDR3 is CASSEPGTLFNSPLHF. The CDR3 nucleotides read TGTGCCAGCAGTGAGCCCGGGACACTTTTTAATTCACCCCTCCACTTT.

This chain uses TRBV27 with TRBJ2-1, with TRBD1 matching over 9 bases. This CDR3 has 22 amino acids. With 0 bases clipped from V and 2 bases from J, the junction kept 20 bases outside the gene matches. Per germline, CDR1 MNHEY and CDR2 SMNVEV (reference sequence). In DNA form, the CDR3 reads TGTGCCAGCAGTTTATCGACATTCGGACAGGGGAGTCCTCATATCCCCTACAATGAGCAGTTCTTC. Protein product: CASSLSTFGQGSPHIPYNEQFF.

This sequence joins TRBV9 and TRBJ1-5, with 7 bases lining up with TRBD1. Germline CDR1 and CDR2: SGDLS and YYNGEE. V lost 0 bases to trimming and J lost 9 bases; unmatched junction nucleotides: 6. This CDR3 contains 14 residues. This CDR3 reads CASSVGDRAWPQHF. CDR3 coding DNA: TGTGCCAGCAGCGTAGGAGACAGGGCTTGGCCCCAGCATTTT. Full variable domain (remainder filled in from reference TRBV9 and TRBJ1-5): DSGVTQTPKHLITATGQRVTLRCSPRSGDLSVYWYQQSLDQGLQFLIQYYNGEERAKGNILERFSAQQFPDLHSELNLSSLELGDSALYFCASSVGDRAWPQHFGDGTRLSIL.

The chain joins TRBV5-4 to TRBJ2-2, with TRBD1 as a possible D gene (5 bases). The germline V gene encodes CDR1 SGHNT and CDR2 YYREEE (reference sequence). The CDR3 is made up of 15 amino acids. Deletions cut 0 bases from V and 4 bases from J, with 10 bases between. The CDR3 spells CASSLEQVITGELFF. CDR3 coding DNA: TGTGCCAGCAGCTTGGAACAGGTCATCACCGGGGAGCTGTTTTTT.

Details on this clone: Additional DNA sequences in this sample encode the identical CDR3. The J gene is TRBJ1-2, the V gene TRBV5-6; 7 bases agree with TRBD1. The CDR3 is 19 amino acids. V trimming: 4 bases; J trimming: 0 bases; junction bases outside the gene matches: 18. Germline V CDR1 and CDR2: SGHDT, YYEEEE. The CDR3 DNA sequence: TGTGCCAGCAGCCCTCCTATGGGGGGACAGAACTCCCCTAACTATGGCTACACCTTC. Its translation: CASSPPMGGQNSPNYGYTF.

The rearrangement joins TRBV30 to TRBJ1-3; 7 nucleotides line up with TRBD1. Looked up from germline, CDR1 is GTSNPN and CDR2 is SVGIG (reference sequence). With 2 bases clipped from V and 4 bases from J, the junction kept 2 bases outside the gene matches. The CDR3 is 13 amino acids. As DNA, the CDR3 is TGTGCCTGGAGTTCAGGGGGGGGAAACACCATATATTTT. Residues: CAWSSGGGNTIYF.

This clone was seen a single time. The chain joins TRBV30 to TRBJ1-3, with a weak D call TRBD1 (5 bases). The CDR3 contains 15 residues. Germline V CDR1 and CDR2: GTSNPN, SVGIG (reference sequence). V lost 2 bases to trimming and J lost 0 bases, with 11 bases between them. The CDR3 DNA reads as TGTGCCTGGAGTCCCGGGGGGGGCTCTGGAAACACCATATATTTT. This sequence encodes CAWSPGGGSGNTIYF. Filled out from reference TRBV30 and TRBJ1-3, the complete variable domain reads SQTIHQWPATLVQPVGSPLSLECTVEGTSNPNLYWYRQAAGRGLQLLFYSVGIGQISSEVPQNLSASRPQDRQFILSSKKLLLSDSGFYLCAWSPGGGSGNTIYFGEGSWLTVV.

This chain joins TRBV5-1 and TRBJ2-1, with D possibly TRBD2 on 5 matching bases. Per the germline V gene, CDR1 is SGHRS and CDR2 is YFSETQ. The V end lost 0 bases, the J end lost 4 bases, and 11 bases lay between the germline ends. The CDR3 contains 15 residues. CDR3 coding DNA: TGCGCCAGCAGCTTGGCGGACCCGGGGTACAATGAGCAGTTCTTC. Its translation: CASSLADPGYNEQFF. The full variable domain, in which reference TRBV5-1 and TRBJ2-1 provide the parts outside the CDR3, is KAGVTQTPRYLIKTRGQQVTLSCSPISGHRSVSWYQQTPGQGLQFLFEYFSETQRNKGNFPGRFSGRQFSNSRSEMNVSTLELGDSALYLCASSLADPGYNEQFFGPGTRLTVL.

The chain carries TRBV6-1 and TRBJ1-6; D is undetermined. This CDR3 has 16 residues. Germline-derived CDR1 and CDR2 are MNHNS and SASEGT. V dropped 1 base and J dropped 4 bases, with 11 bases sitting between them. The CDR3 DNA reads as TGTGCCAGCAGTGAAGTGGAAGCAGGTTATAATTCACCCCTCCACTTT. Protein product: CASSEVEAGYNSPLHF.

V gene TRBV29-1 combines with J gene TRBJ2-1, with TRBD1 as a possible D gene (5 bases). Germline V gene data show CDR1 as SQVTM and CDR2 as ANQGSEA. The V end lost 7 bases, the J end lost 9 bases, and 16 bases lay between the germline ends. The CDR3 has 12 amino acids. Here the CDR3 DNA reads TGCAGCGCTGGAGACTTCCAGGGTGAGCAGTTCTTC. As protein: CSAGDFQGEQFF.

V and J are TRBV6-4 and TRBJ2-7; 7 nucleotides match TRBD2. The ends lost 4 bases at V and 0 bases at J; junction bases unmatched: 15. The CDR3 is 18 residues long. Germline assignment: CDR1 MRHNA and CDR2 SNTAGT. The CDR3 region has the DNA TGTGCCAGCAGTGGCCCCTTCAGGATAGCGGGCAACTCCTACGAGCAGTACTTC. Translated, it gives CASSGPFRIAGNSYEQYF.

The chain combines TRBV25-1 with TRBJ1-6; D call uncertain. The V gene lost 2 bases and the J gene lost 9 bases, with 14 bases spanning the gap. This CDR3 spans 15 amino acids. Per germline, CDR1 MGHDK and CDR2 SYGVNS. CDR3 bases: TGTGCCAGCAGTGAAGAGCGCTATAATCGTTCACCCCTCCACTTT. Translation: CASSEERYNRSPLHF.

The chain is built from TRBV2 and TRBJ1-2, with D possibly TRBD1 on 5 matching bases. This CDR3 is 14 amino acids long. V dropped 3 bases and J dropped 6 bases, with 14 bases sitting between them. Germline assignment: CDR1 SNHLY and CDR2 FYNNEI. The CDR3 protein is CASSDLGDYNGYTF. In nucleotides, the CDR3 is TGTGCCAGCAGTGACCTAGGGGATTACAATGGCTACACCTTC.

J is TRBJ2-7 and V is TRBV7-2; the D gene is possibly TRBD2 (5 bases). Germline assignment: CDR1 SGHTA and CDR2 FQGNSA. Trimming stripped 0 bases from V and 3 bases from J, with 12 bases between. The CDR3 runs 15 residues. CDR3 nucleotide sequence: TGTGCCAGCAGCTTAGCCGTGAGGGCGGGCTACGAGCAGTACTTC. Translation: CASSLAVRAGYEQYF.

The CDR3 is CASRPRQGTGETQYF. CDR3 nucleotides: TGTGCCAGCAGACCTAGACAGGGTACGGGAGAGACCCAGTACTTC. This chain uses TRBV7-9 with TRBJ2-5, with TRBD1 identical over 7 bases. CDR3 size: 15 residues. CDR1 and CDR2 from the germline V gene are SEHNR and FQNEAQ (reference sequence). V dropped 6 bases and J dropped 4; count of bases not matched to a gene: 11. Full variable domain (missing parts from reference TRBV7-9 and TRBJ2-5): DTGVSQNPRHKITKRGQNVTFRCDPISEHNRLYWYRQTLGQGPEFLTYFQNEAQLEKSRLLSDRFSAERPKGSFSTLEIQRTEQGDSAMYLCASRPRQGTGETQYFGPGTRLLVL.

Points on this clone: The identical CDR3 is also encoded by other nucleotide sequences in the sample. The CDR3 bases are TGTGCCAGCAGCGTCGACAGGGGCAATCAGCCCCAGCATTTT. Translated: CASSVDRGNQPQHF. This rearrangement joins TRBV6-1 to TRBJ1-5; TRBD1 matches 7 bases. CDR1 is MNHNS and CDR2 is SASEGT in the germline V gene. The CDR3 totals 14 residues. Losses at the gene ends were 6 bases for V and 2 bases for J; bases not matched to a gene: 4.